A single sample is the source of the 2 T cell receptor beta chains below, sequenced in a study of memory CD4+ T cells and cytomegalovirus serostatus. The sort gate was single viable CD3+CD4+CD8-CD45RO+ cells for memory CD4+ T cells. Profiled with immunoSEQ multiplex PCR; TCRdb holds only in-frame clones, not every one. The sample consists of about 41,000 clones, roughly 77% of them appearing once. Material: memory CD4+ T cells from blood. Source of these receptors: an adult in good health and CMV-seronegative.

This rearrangement joins TRBV14 to TRBJ2-2; 8 bases align to TRBD1. The CDR3 extends over 14 amino acids. From germline, CDR1 is SGHDN and CDR2 FVKESK. With 6 bases clipped from V and 5 bases from J, the junction kept 5 bases outside the gene matches. The CDR3 spells CASSQGASTGELFF. The CDR3 DNA reads TGTGCCAGCAGTCAGGGGGCTTCAACCGGGGAGCTGTTTTTT.

The rearrangement uses TRBV28 and TRBJ1-2; TRBD1 is a possible D gene (6 bases). Trimming removed 4 bases at V and 5 bases at J, with 23 bases between. Germline CDR1 and CDR2: MDHEN and SYDVKM. CDR3 size: 17 residues. The CDR3 sequence: CASSSADRLAGPYGYTF. Here the CDR3 DNA reads TGTGCCAGCAGTTCGGCGGACAGATTGGCCGGCCCTTATGGCTACACCTTC.